This TCR beta chain was recovered during a study of blood T cell repertoires in COVID-19. Study-level background: The study drew acute and convalescent COVID-19 samples from the United States, Italy and Spain. Sources were T cells, B-cell-depleted T cells, or PBMCs; the material itself was cDNA or gDNA.

As processed by the authors: Estimation of nucleated cell counts relied on the amplification of reference gene primers. TCRdb's copy holds only in-frame clones and misses some; the assay was immunoSEQ multiplex PCR. V and J calls and clone size come straight from that table; D and trimming were deduced from the DNA. The table shows about 74,000 clones, with 65% to 85% occurring only once. Germline assignment: CDR1 KGHSH and CDR2 LQKENI. The CDR3 spans 14 residues. To note about this clone: Sequence at one end of the junction differs from germline and may be a read error.

The specimen sequenced was peripheral blood. This chain links TRBV18 with TRBJ1-3; no definite D call. The receptor was derived from a man between 65 and 85 years old with active or convalescent COVID-19. CDR3 residues: CASSTPLSGNTIYF. CDR3 nucleotide sequence: TGTGCCAGCTCAACACCACTTTCTGGAAACACCATATATTTT.